The T cell receptor (beta chain) under discussion was sequenced for a study of blood T cell repertoires in COVID-19. The wider study: The study drew acute and convalescent COVID-19 samples from the United States, Italy and Spain.

Germline trimming cut 5 bases from V and 5 bases from J; bases unmatched to any gene: 5. The CDR3 loop spans 15 amino acids. Germline values: CDR1 LNHDA, CDR2 SQIVND (reference sequence). TCRdb's copy holds only in-frame clones and misses some; the assay was immunoSEQ multiplex PCR. Among about 150,000 clones listed, around four fifths were seen once. The rearrangement joins TRBV19 to TRBJ1-4; 10 nucleotides agree with TRBD1. Sequencing used PBMCs or T cells enriched from blood (not recorded which). The sequence was obtained from a man between 65 and 80 years old who had been exposed to COVID-19. The CDR3 sequence: CASSSDRGLNEKLFF. DNA of the CDR3: TGTGCCAGTAGTTCCGACAGGGGGCTGAATGAAAAACTGTTTTTT.